The sequence of this T cell receptor (beta chain) was determined in a study of blood T cell repertoires in COVID-19. Assay: immunoSEQ multiplex PCR; the TCRdb copy retains only in-frame clones and omits some. This table holds a few hundred thousand clones, about 91% found once. Germline assignment: CDR1 SGDLS and CDR2 YYNGEE. This CDR3 region has 13 residues. V shed 3 bases and J 0 bases; nucleotides not matched to a gene: 0. Each participant's cohort was designated according to participant-reported clinical history. This sequence originates from a woman in her thirties or forties with acute COVID-19. The sequencing sample was made of PBMCs or T cells enriched from blood (not recorded which). J is TRBJ2-7 and V is TRBV9; 7 nucleotides line up with TRBD2. CDR3 coding DNA: TGTGCCAGCAGCGCGGGGGGCTCCTACGAGCAGTACTTC. It codes for CASSAGGSYEQYF. The full variable domain, in which reference TRBV9 and TRBJ2-7 provide the parts outside the CDR3, is DSGVTQTPKHLITATGQRVTLRCSPRSGDLSVYWYQQSLDQGLQFLIQYYNGEERAKGNILERFSAQQFPDLHSELNLSSLELGDSALYFCASSAGGSYEQYFGPGTRLTVT.